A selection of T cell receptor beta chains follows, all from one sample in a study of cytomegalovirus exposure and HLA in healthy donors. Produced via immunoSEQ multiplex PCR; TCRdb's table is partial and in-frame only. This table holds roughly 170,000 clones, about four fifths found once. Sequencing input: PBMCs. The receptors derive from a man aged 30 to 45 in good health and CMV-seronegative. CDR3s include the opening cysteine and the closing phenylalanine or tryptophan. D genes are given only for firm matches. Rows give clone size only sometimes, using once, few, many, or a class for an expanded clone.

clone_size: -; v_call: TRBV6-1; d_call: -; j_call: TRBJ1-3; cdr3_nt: TGTGCCAGCAACGTGGGAGGGACTGGAAACACCATATATTTT; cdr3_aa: CASNVGGTGNTIYF
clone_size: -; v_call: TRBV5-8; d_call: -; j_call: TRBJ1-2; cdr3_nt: TGTGCCACCCTTCCGCCTCGGAACTATGGCTACACCTTC; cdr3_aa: CATLPPRNYGYTF
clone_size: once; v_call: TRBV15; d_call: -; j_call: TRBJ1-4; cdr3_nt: TGTGCCACCAGCGCGGGGACAACTAATGAAAAACTGTTTTTT; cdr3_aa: CATSAGTTNEKLFF
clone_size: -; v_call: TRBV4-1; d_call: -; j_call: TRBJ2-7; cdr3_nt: TGCGCCAGCAGCCAACTTACGAGCTCCTACGAGCAGTACTTC; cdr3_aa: CASSQLTSSYEQYF
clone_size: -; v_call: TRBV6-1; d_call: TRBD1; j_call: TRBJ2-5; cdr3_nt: TGTGCCAGCAGTTGGGACAGGCAAGAGACCCAGTACTTC; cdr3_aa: CASSWDRQETQYF
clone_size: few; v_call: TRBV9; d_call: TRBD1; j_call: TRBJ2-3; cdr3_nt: TGTGCCAGCAGCTCCCCCCGAGACAGGGGGCTGCTAAGCACAGATACGCAGTATTTT; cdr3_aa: CASSSPRDRGLLSTDTQYF
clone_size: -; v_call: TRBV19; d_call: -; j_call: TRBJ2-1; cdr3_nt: TGTGCCAGTACCCCATTGGACACGAACATGCAGTTCTTC; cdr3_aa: CASTPLDTNMQFF
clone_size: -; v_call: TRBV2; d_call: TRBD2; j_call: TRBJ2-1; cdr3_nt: TGTGCCAGCAGCTTAGGGACTAGCAGTGAGCAGTTCTTC; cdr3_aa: CASSLGTSSEQFF
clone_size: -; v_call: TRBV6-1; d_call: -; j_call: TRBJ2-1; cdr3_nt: TGTGCCAGCAGTGAAGCGAGGGGGGGCTACAATGAGCAGTTCTTC; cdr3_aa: CASSEARGGYNEQFF
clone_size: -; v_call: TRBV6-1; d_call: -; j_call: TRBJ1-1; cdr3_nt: TGTGCCAGCAGTGAATCGGGTGTTCGGGCTGAAGCTTTCTTT; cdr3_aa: CASSESGVRAEAFF
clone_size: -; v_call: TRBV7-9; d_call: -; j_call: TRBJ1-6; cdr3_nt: TGTGCCAGCAGCTTAATGAGGACAGCTAATTCACCCCTCCACTTT; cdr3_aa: CASSLMRTANSPLHF
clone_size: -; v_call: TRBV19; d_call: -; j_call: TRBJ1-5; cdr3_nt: TGTGCCAGTAGTAGCAAAGGGGCCAGTCAGCCCCAGCATTTT; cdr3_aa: CASSSKGASQPQHF
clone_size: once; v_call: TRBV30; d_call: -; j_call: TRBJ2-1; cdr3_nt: TGTGCCTGGGCCCCTAGGACCGGGGGCGGGGGTGACAATGAGCAGTTCTTC; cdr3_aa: CAWAPRTGGGGDNEQFF
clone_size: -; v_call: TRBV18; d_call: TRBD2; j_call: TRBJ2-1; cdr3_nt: TGTGCCAGCTCACCACCTCTAGCGGGAGGGGAAGAGCAGTTCTTC; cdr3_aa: CASSPPLAGGEEQFF
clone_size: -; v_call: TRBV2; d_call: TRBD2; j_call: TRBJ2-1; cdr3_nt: TGTGCCAGCATGACAGCGGGAGGGGATGAGCAGTTCTTC; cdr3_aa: CASMTAGGDEQFF
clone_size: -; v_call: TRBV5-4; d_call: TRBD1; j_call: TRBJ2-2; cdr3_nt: TGTGCCATGGGACAGGAACCGACCGGGGAGCTGTTTTTT; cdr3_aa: CAMGQEPTGELFF
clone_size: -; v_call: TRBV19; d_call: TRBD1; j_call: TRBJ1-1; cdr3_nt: TGTGCCAGTAGTATAGGGAGTGGGACAGGTGGCACTGAAGCTTTCTTT; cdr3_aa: CASSIGSGTGGTEAFF
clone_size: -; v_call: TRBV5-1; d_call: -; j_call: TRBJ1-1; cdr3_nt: TGCGCCAGCAGCTTGATCGGGGATGGAACTGAAGCTTTCTTT; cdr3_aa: CASSLIGDGTEAFF
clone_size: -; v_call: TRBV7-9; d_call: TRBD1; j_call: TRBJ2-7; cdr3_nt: TGTGCCATCGACGATACAGGGGGCGTCGACGAGCAGTACTTC; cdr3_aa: CAIDDTGGVDEQYF
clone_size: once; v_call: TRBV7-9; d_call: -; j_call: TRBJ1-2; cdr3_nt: TGTGCCAGCAGCTTAGACGGGCCAGGGGAAGGCTACACCTTC; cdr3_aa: CASSLDGPGEGYTF
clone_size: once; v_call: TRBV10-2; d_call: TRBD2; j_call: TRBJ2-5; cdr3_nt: TGCGCCAGCAGTGAAAATGGGCTAGCGGCGTACCAAGAGACCCAGTACTTC; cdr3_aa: CASSENGLAAYQETQYF
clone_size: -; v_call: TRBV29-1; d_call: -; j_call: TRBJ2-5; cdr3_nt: TGCAGCGCAAACGGCGTCAGGGCGCAGAACCTTCAAGAGACCCAGTACTTC; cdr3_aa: CSANGVRAQNLQETQYF
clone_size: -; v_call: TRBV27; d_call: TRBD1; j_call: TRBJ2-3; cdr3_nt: TGTGCCAGCAGTTTGATCGGCCAGGGGGAGAGGGACAGGACAGATACGCAGTATTTT; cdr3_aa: CASSLIGQGERDRTDTQYF
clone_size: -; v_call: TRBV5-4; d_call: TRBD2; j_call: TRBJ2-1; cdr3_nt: TGTGCCAGCAGCTTACTAGCGGGAGTTTACAATGAGCAGTTCTTC; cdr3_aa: CASSLLAGVYNEQFF
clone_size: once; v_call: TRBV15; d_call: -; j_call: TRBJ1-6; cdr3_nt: TGTGCCACCAGCAGAGGGGGAGGGGGATCACCCCTCCACTTT; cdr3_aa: CATSRGGGGSPLHF
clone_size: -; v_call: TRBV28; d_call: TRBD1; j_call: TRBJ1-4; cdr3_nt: TGTGCCAGCACTACAAATCTCAGGGGGCAGTGGGAGGAAAAACTGTTTTTT; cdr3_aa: CASTTNLRGQWEEKLFF
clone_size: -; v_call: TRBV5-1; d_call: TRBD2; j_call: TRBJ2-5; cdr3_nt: TGCGCCAGCAGCTTGGGACTAGCGGGGATGGAAGAGACCCAGTACTTC; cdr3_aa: CASSLGLAGMEETQYF
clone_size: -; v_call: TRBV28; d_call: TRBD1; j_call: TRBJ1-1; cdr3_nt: TGTGCCAGCAGTCCCCCGGACAGGGGAAACACTGAAGCTTTCTTT; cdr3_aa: CASSPPDRGNTEAFF
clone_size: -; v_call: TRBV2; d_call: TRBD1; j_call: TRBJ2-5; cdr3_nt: TGTGCCAGCAGGACAGGGGAAGGAGAGACCCAGTACTTC; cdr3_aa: CASRTGEGETQYF
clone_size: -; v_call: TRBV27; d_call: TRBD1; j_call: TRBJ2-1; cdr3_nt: TGTGCCAGCAGGCCCGACAGGGGGGTTTACAATGAGCAGTTCTTC; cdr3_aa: CASRPDRGVYNEQFF
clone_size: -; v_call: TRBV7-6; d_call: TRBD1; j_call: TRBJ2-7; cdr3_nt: TGTGCCAGCAGCCCTAGAGGACAGGGACTCTACGAGCAGTACTTC; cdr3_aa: CASSPRGQGLYEQYF
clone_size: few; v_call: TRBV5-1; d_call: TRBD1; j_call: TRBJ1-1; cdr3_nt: TGCGCCAGCAGGGATGGACAGGCCTACACTGAAGCTTTCTTT; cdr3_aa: CASRDGQAYTEAFF
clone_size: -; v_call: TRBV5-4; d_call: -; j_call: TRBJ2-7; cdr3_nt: TGTGCCAGCAGCTTGGATCGGATGGGCAGGGGAATAACCTACGAGCAGTACTTC; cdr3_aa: CASSLDRMGRGITYEQYF
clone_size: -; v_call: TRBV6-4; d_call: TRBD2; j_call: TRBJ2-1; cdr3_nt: TGTGCCAGCAGTGCCGTTGGGACTAGCGATAATGAGCAGTTCTTC; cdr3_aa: CASSAVGTSDNEQFF
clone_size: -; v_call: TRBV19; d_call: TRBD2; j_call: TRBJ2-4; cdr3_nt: TGTGCCAGTAGTCCCCCCGGGGGGGTAGCCAAAAACATTCAGTACTTC; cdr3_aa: CASSPPGGVAKNIQYF
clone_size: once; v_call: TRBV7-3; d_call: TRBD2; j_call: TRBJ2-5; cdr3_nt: TGTGCCAGCAGCGCTACCGGGACTAGCGGGAGTAGCGGCCAAGAGACCCAGTACTTC; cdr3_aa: CASSATGTSGSSGQETQYF
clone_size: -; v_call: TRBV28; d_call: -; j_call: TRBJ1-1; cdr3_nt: TGTGCCAGCAGTTTCGAGTATTCTGAAGCTTTCTTT; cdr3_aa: CASSFEYSEAFF
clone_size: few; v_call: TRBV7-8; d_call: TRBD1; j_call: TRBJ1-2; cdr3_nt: TGTGCCAGCAGCATGGGACAGGGGGCAGAAGGCTACACCTTC; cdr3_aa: CASSMGQGAEGYTF
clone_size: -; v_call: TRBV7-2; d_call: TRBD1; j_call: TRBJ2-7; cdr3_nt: TGTGCCAGCAACGGCGGACAGGGAGGTTACGAGCAGTACTTC; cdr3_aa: CASNGGQGGYEQYF
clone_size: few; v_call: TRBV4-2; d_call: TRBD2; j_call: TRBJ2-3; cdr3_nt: TGTGCCAGCAGCCAAGCGGGAGGGGGTGGGTCTAGCGGGGGGGAGGCAGATACGCAGTATTTT; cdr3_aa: CASSQAGGGGSSGGEADTQYF
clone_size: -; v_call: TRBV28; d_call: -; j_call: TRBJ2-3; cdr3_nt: TGTGCCAGCAGTCCCCTCTCCCTCACAGATACGCAGTATTTT; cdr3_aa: CASSPLSLTDTQYF
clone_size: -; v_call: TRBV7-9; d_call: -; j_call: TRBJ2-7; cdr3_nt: TGTTCCAGCAGCAAAAGGGAGTTTTACGAGCAGTACTTC; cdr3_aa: CSSSKREFYEQYF
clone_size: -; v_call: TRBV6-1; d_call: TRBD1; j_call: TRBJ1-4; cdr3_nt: TGTGCCAGCAGTGACGTAGGTGGGACAGGCTCGGAAAAACTGTTTTTT; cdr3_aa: CASSDVGGTGSEKLFF
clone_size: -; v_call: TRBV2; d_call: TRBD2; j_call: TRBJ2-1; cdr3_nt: TGTGCCAGCACGGGGGGACTCGGAAACAATGAGCAGTTCTTC; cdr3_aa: CASTGGLGNNEQFF
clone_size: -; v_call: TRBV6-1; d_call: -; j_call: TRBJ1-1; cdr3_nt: TGTGCCAGCAGTAGGGGTAGAACTGAAGCTTTCTTT; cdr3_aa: CASSRGRTEAFF
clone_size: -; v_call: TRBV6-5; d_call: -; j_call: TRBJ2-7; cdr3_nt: TGTGCCAGCAGTTACAGTGGCTCAATGGCTTCGGGGCAGTACTTC; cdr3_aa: CASSYSGSMASGQYF
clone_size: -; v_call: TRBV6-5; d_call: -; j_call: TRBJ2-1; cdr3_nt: TGTGCCAGCAGTTACCTAGGACTACACAATGAGCAGTTCTTC; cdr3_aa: CASSYLGLHNEQFF
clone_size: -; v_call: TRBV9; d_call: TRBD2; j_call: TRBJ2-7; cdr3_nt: TGTGCCAGCAGCGTGGGACTAGCGGGAGGCTACGAGCAGTACTTC; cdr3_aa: CASSVGLAGGYEQYF
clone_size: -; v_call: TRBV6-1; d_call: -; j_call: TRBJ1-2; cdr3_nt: TGTGCCAGCATCGGTCGAAGGGAGGGGGTGTCGGGCTACACCTTC; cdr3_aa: CASIGRREGVSGYTF
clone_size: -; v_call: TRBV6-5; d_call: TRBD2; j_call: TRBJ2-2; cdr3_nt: TGTGCCAGCAGCACCAGCGGGATTACCGGGGAGCTGTTTTTT; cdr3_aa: CASSTSGITGELFF
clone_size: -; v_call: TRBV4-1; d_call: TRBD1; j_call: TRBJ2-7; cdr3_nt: TGCGCCAGCAGCCAATCGCCCGCGGGACAGGGGGCCTACGAGCAGTACTTC; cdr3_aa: CASSQSPAGQGAYEQYF
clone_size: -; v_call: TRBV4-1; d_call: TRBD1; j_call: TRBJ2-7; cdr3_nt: TGCGCCAGCAGCCAAGAAACGGGACAGACCTACGAGCAGTACTTC; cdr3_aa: CASSQETGQTYEQYF
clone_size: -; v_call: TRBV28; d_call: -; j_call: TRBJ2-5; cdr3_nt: TGTGCCAGCAGTCCTAGGACAGAAGAGACCCAGTACTTC; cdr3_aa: CASSPRTEETQYF
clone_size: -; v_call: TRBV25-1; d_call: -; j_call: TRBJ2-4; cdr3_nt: TGTGCCAGCACTCCCGGTAAAAACATTCAGTACTTC; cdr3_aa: CASTPGKNIQYF